The clone carrying this T cell receptor beta chain was observed at least ten times. The data were taken from a study of spatial heterogeneity in lung cancer. Time point described: blood at routine non-recurrence follow-up after resection. Without sorting, whole RNA was sequenced from tumor, nontumor lung or frozen PBMC. Germline CDR1 reads SGHDN; CDR2 reads FVKESK. The length of the CDR3 is 15 residues. The V segment lost 4 bases and the J segment 2 bases; nucleotides outside the gene matches: 2. TCRdb re-called the 5' RACE reads through MiXCR, storing one row per CDR3 protein. There are about 19,000 distinct CDR3 sequences in the sample; approximately 9.1% occur only once, and 35% to 40% lies in the top ten.

The chain joins TRBV14 to TRBJ2-3; 11 bases agree with TRBD2. The clonotype originates from a female donor with early-stage non-small cell lung cancer. Sequenced here: PBMCs, sampled at follow-up. The CDR3 DNA reads as TGTGCCAGCAGCCTGGGACTAGCGGTCACAGATACGCAGTATTTT. Translating it yields CASSLGLAVTDTQYF. Full variable domain (remainder filled in from reference TRBV14 and TRBJ2-3): EAGVTQFPSHSVIEKGQTVTLRCDPISGHDNLYWYRRVMGKEIKFLLHFVKESKQDESGMPNNRFLAERTGGTYSTLKVQPAELEDSGVYFCASSLGLAVTDTQYFGPGTRLTVL.